This T cell receptor (beta chain) stems from a study of T cell responses to AZD1222 COVID-19 vaccine. Study overall: The study pooled second doses at about 4 or about 12 weeks.

This clone showed up just once. Its antigen remains unidentified. The V gene lost 5 bases and the J gene lost 6 bases, with 10 bases spanning the gap. Looked up from germline, CDR1 is SNHLY and CDR2 is FYNNEI. CDR3 length equals 13 residues. Study-wide results and limits: Baseline serostatus was positive in only a handful of AZD1222 recipients. Nearly half of unique spike-specific TCRs reportedly avoided B.1.351 and B.1.1.7 mutated regions. Clonal diversity may have been underestimated in mostly white British donors.

Generated by immunoSEQ multiplex PCR, the TCRdb table keeps only in-frame clones and is missing some. The sample contains about 140,000 clones, about nine tenths of which appear only once. The genes are TRBV2 and TRBJ2-2, with D possibly TRBD1 on 6 matching bases. The source material was peripheral blood, sampled on day 0 of AZD1222 vaccination. The clonotype originates from an adult in good health. The CDR3 nucleotides read TGTGCCAGCAGTTCAGGGGTGTCCGGGGAGCTGTTTTTT. Encoded protein: CASSSGVSGELFF.